This T cell receptor (beta chain) was documented in a study of T cells in women clearing cervical HPV infection. Turning to the study itself: Controls gave blood once infection was undetectable; cases at lesion identification. Cases' blood sampling followed lesion detection by median approximately 140 days (90 to 200). HLA type could not be excluded as a confounder.

This table comes from immunoSEQ multiplex PCR, and its TCRdb copy is limited to in-frame clones, with some not included. This table lists tens of thousands of clones. On this clone itself: The read ends 3 residues before the CDR3 terminus; that terminus is restored from the germline J gene.

Germline lookup yields CDR1 DFQATT and CDR2 SNEGSKA (reference sequence). This CDR3 has 15 amino acids. V was pared by 1 base and J by 5 bases, with 14 bases between. The receptor comes from a woman between 18 and 69 years old with a cervical HPV16 infection that either progressed to CIN3+ or cleared (not recorded which). The chain employs TRBV20-1 and TRBJ1-4; D possibly corresponds to TRBD1 (5 bases). The sequenced sample was blood buffy coat. CDR3 amino acids: CSARVADSPNEKLFF. Incomplete CDR3 DNA: TGCAGTGCTAGAGTCGCAGACAGCCCGAATGAAAAA.